Presented here are 19 T cell receptor beta chains from one specimen sequenced in a study of T cell responses to AZD1222 COVID-19 vaccine. Assay used: immunoSEQ multiplex PCR; TCRdb lists only in-frame clones, some missing. Found here are about 150,000 clones, around 85% of them singletons; the top ten hold 8%. The specimen was peripheral blood, collected on day 0 of AZD1222 vaccination. These receptors all stem from an adult in good health.

This clone was observed a single time. The V and J genes are TRBV19 and TRBJ1-5, with D possibly TRBD1 on 5 matching bases. Trimming removed 4 bases at V and 4 bases at J, with 14 bases between. There are 15 residues in the CDR3. CDR1 LNHDA and CDR2 SQIVND come from the germline V gene (reference sequence). The CDR3 loop is CASSTSGGTNQPQHF. Written as DNA, the CDR3 is TGTGCCAGTAGTACCAGTGGGGGAACGAATCAGCCCCAGCATTTT. Full variable domain (missing parts from reference TRBV19 and TRBJ1-5): DGGITQSPKYLFRKEGQNVTLSCEQNLNHDAMYWYRQDPGQGLRLIYYSQIVNDFQKGDIAEGYSVSREKKESFPLTVTSAQKNPTAFYLCASSTSGGTNQPQHFGDGTRLSIL.

This chain connects TRBV10-1 to TRBJ2-5; 12 bases map to TRBD2. CDR1 and CDR2 from the germline V gene are WNHNN and SYGVQD (reference sequence). V trimming: 2 bases; J trimming: 5 bases; junction bases outside the gene matches: 9. CDR3 length equals 17 residues. CDR3 in amino acids: CASSEPNLAGGPETQYF. The CDR3 DNA is TGCGCCAGCAGTGAGCCCAATCTAGCGGGGGGGCCGGAGACCCAGTACTTC.

The genes are TRBV2 and TRBJ1-2; 8 positions match TRBD1. J lost 4 bases, V lost 5 bases, and 9 bases had no gene match. The CDR3 spans 15 residues. Germline V CDR1 and CDR2: SNHLY, FYNNEI. Written as DNA, the CDR3 is TGTGCCAGCAGTCCTGGACAGGGTAGTTTCTATGGCTACACCTTC. It codes for CASSPGQGSFYGYTF. Filled out from reference TRBV2 and TRBJ1-2, the complete variable domain reads EPEVTQTPSHQVTQMGQEVILRCVPISNHLYFYWYRQILGQKVEFLVSFYNNEISEKSEIFDDQFSVERPDGSNFTLKIRSTKLEDSAMYFCASSPGQGSFYGYTFGSGTRLTVV.

As for this clone: The junction departs from germline at one end; a sequencing error may be responsible. The chain uses TRBV10-3 and TRBJ1-4; the D is unclear. The CDR3 contains 11 residues. Per germline, CDR1 ENHRY and CDR2 SYGVKD. Written as DNA, the CDR3 is TGTGCCATCGGTGAGAGGGAAAAACTGTTTTTT. Translating gives CAIGEREKLFF.

The V gene is TRBV5-8, the J gene TRBJ1-1; D not resolved. V dropped 0 bases and J dropped 1 base, with 7 bases sitting between them. The CDR3 is 14 residues long. Germline CDR1 reads SGHTS; CDR2 reads YDEGEE. The CDR3 region is CASSLGTANTEAFF. CDR3 sequence (DNA): TGTGCCAGCAGCTTGGGGACGGCGAACACTGAAGCTTTCTTT.

The chain uses TRBV2 and TRBJ2-5, with TRBD2 matching over 10 bases. J lost 5 bases, V lost 3 bases, and 3 bases had no gene match. This CDR3 comprises 14 residues. Germline values: CDR1 SNHLY, CDR2 FYNNEI. The CDR3 spells CASSEGAGGETQYF. The CDR3 nucleotides are TGTGCCAGCAGTGAGGGAGCGGGAGGGGAGACCCAGTACTTC. The whole variable domain, remainder taken from reference TRBV2 and TRBJ2-5, is EPEVTQTPSHQVTQMGQEVILRCVPISNHLYFYWYRQILGQKVEFLVSFYNNEISEKSEIFDDQFSVERPDGSNFTLKIRSTKLEDSAMYFCASSEGAGGETQYFGPGTRLLVL.

The chain carries TRBV10-3 and TRBJ1-1, with a weak D call TRBD1 (6 bases). CDR3 length: 11 residues. Trimming left V 6 bases short and J 8 bases short, with 10 bases between. CDR1 and CDR2 from the germline V gene are ENHRY and SYGVKD. The DNA of the CDR3 is TGTGCCATCAGCGCCGACAGGGAAGCTTTCTTT. Translation gives CAISADREAFF.

The rearrangement links TRBV4-2 to TRBJ1-3; no definite D call. Germline assignment: CDR1 LGHNA and CDR2 YNFKEQ. The CDR3 extends over 15 amino acids. Trimming left V 4 bases short and J 1 base short, with 11 bases between. The CDR3 DNA reads TGTGCCAGCAGCCCCGCGGCTGCATCTGGAAACACCATATATTTT. Amino acids: CASSPAAASGNTIYF.

This rearrangement joins TRBV6-1 to TRBJ2-5; D is uncertain. V was clipped by 4 bases and J by 4 bases, with 19 bases between them. Germline-derived CDR1 and CDR2 are MNHNS and SASEGT. CDR3 size: 16 residues. The CDR3 coding sequence is TGTGCCAGCAGTGGCTCCCTTTCGTGGGCTGGAGAGACCCAGTACTTC. It is translated as CASSGSLSWAGETQYF.

J is TRBJ1-2 and V is TRBV30, with D perhaps matching TRBD1 (5 bases). This CDR3 is built from 12 residues. Germline lookup yields CDR1 GTSNPN and CDR2 SVGIG (reference sequence). V was shortened by 3 bases and J by 6 bases, with 11 bases between the two germline ends. Written as DNA, the CDR3 is TGTGCCTGGAGAGCACCGGGGCATGGCTACACCTTC. Its protein product is CAWRAPGHGYTF.

The V and J genes are TRBV13 and TRBJ2-1; D perhaps matches TRBD1 (7 bases). Germline CDR1 is PRHDT and CDR2 is FYEKMQ (reference sequence). The CDR3 sequence is 15 residues long. V gave up 5 bases and J gave up 2 bases, with 13 bases separating them. The CDR3 DNA is TGTGCCAGCAGCCAGGGGGGTATTCCCTACAATGAGCAGTTCTTC. This sequence encodes CASSQGGIPYNEQFF.

J is TRBJ2-1 and V is TRBV7-2; 12 nucleotides line up with TRBD2. This CDR3 is built from 15 residues. With V trimmed by 4 bases and J by 8 bases, 6 bases remained unmatched. CDR1 SGHTA and CDR2 FQGNSA come from the germline V gene. The CDR3 DNA sequence: TGTGCCAGCAGCTCTAGCGGGAGGGGTACCCATGAGCAGTTCTTC. Translation gives CASSSSGRGTHEQFF. The full variable domain, completed using reference TRBV7-2 and TRBJ2-1, is GAGVSQSPSNKVTEKGKDVELRCDPISGHTALYWYRQSLGQGLEFLIYFQGNSAPDKSGLPSDRFSAERTGGSVSTLTIQRTQQEDSAVYLCASSSSGRGTHEQFFGPGTRLTVL.

The chain uses TRBV3-1 (or the pseudogene TRBV3-2) and TRBJ2-5; TRBD2 agrees at 9 bases. V shed 1 base and J 6 bases; nucleotides not matched to a gene: 9. The CDR3 has 16 amino acids. CDR1 and CDR2 from the germline V gene are LGHDT and YNNKEL (reference sequence). CDR3 loop: CASSQAAGGPGKTQYF. The CDR3 DNA follows: TGTGCCAGCAGCCAAGCGGCGGGAGGGCCTGGAAAGACCCAGTACTTC.

The chain is built from TRBV4-2 and TRBJ1-2; 8 bases fit TRBD1. Germline CDR1 reads LGHNA; CDR2 reads YNFKEQ. The CDR3 runs 15 residues. Trimming at V came to 0 bases and at J to 3 bases, leaving 3 bases not matched to a gene. The CDR3 bases are TGTGCCAGCAGCCAAGAGACGACAGGGGACTATGGCTACACCTTC. It encodes CASSQETTGDYGYTF.

This CDR3 reads CASRIAGGWNEQFF. CDR3 DNA sequence: TGTGCCAGCAGGATAGCGGGAGGTTGGAATGAGCAGTTCTTC. This chain joins TRBV2 and TRBJ2-1, with 10 positions matching TRBD2. The CDR3 extends over 14 amino acids. Trimming removed 6 bases from V and 7 bases from J; junction bases left unmatched: 6. Germline-derived CDR1 and CDR2 are SNHLY and FYNNEI.

The V call is TRBV5-8, the J call TRBJ2-5; D unclear. Germline V gene data show CDR1 as SGHTS and CDR2 as YDEGEE. The V gene lost 5 bases and the J gene lost 5 bases, with 16 bases spanning the gap. The CDR3 is made up of 14 amino acids. The DNA for the CDR3 is TGTGCCAGCAGTCCCGGCTCAGGCGAGGAGACCCAGTACTTC. It codes for CASSPGSGEETQYF. Together with reference TRBV5-8 and TRBJ2-5, the CDR3 gives the full variable domain: EAGVTQSPTHLIKTRGQQATLRCSPISGHTSVYWYQQALGLGLQFLLWYDEGEERNRGNFPPRFSGRQFPNYSSELNVNALELEDSALYLCASSPGSGEETQYFGPGTRLLVL.

This sequence joins TRBV10-3 and TRBJ2-1; D may be TRBD2 (7 bases). The CDR3 runs to 16 residues. Germline-derived CDR1 and CDR2 are ENHRY and SYGVKD. Between the trimmed V and J ends, which lost 9 bases and 1 base, there was a span of 19 bases. The CDR3 coding sequence is TGTGCCATAACGGCTGGGGGGGCCGCTTCCTACAATGAGCAGTTCTTC. This sequence encodes CAITAGGAASYNEQFF.

The chain joins TRBV2 to TRBJ2-5; 12 positions agree with TRBD1. Per germline, CDR1 SNHLY and CDR2 FYNNEI. J was trimmed by 5 bases and V by 9 bases; bases with no gene match: 4. The CDR3 consists of 13 residues. The DNA for the CDR3 is TGTGCCAGGGGGACAGGGGGCGAGGAGACCCAGTACTTC. This gives the protein CARGTGGEETQYF.

This chain joins TRBV19 and TRBJ2-2, with D uncertain. Germline CDR1 is LNHDA and CDR2 is SQIVND (reference sequence). The ends were cut back, 3 bases at V and 0 bases at J, with 11 bases in the middle. The CDR3 is 16 amino acids. The CDR3, as DNA: TGTGCCAGTAGTATTACGGTTCCCGCGAACACCGGGGAGCTGTTTTTT. Protein sequence: CASSITVPANTGELFF.